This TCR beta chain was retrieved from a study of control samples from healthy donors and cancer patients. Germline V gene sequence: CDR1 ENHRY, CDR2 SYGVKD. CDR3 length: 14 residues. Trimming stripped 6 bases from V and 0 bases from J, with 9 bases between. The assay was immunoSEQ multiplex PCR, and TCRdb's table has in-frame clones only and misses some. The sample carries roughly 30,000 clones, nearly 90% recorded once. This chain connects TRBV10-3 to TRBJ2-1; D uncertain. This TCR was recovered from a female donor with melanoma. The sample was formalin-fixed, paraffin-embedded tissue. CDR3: CAIRTEVSYNEQFF. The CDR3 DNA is TGTGCCATCAGAACAGAGGTCTCCTACAATGAGCAGTTCTTC.